These 6 T cell receptor beta chains originate from one sample sequenced in a study of T cells in localized non-small cell lung cancer. This table comes from immunoSEQ multiplex PCR, and its TCRdb copy is limited to in-frame clones, with some not included. The top ten hold approximately 1.5% of the sample, which has more than 100,000 clones, roughly 90% seen once. Sequenced material: peripheral blood, taken before any cancer treatment. These receptors all come from a female donor over 55 with stage I lung adenocarcinoma.

The chain links TRBV20-1 to TRBJ2-4; 11 positions agree with TRBD1. The CDR3 contains 11 residues. Germline-derived CDR1 and CDR2 are DFQATT and SNEGSKA (reference sequence). CDR3 sequence reads: CRGTGGNIQYF. The DNA of the CDR3 is TGCAGGGGGACAGGGGGAAACATTCAGTACTTC.

This sequence joins TRBV2 and TRBJ2-5, with D possibly matching TRBD2 (6 bases). Germline-derived CDR1 and CDR2 are SNHLY and FYNNEI. The CDR3 extends over 12 amino acids. Trimming removed 3 bases from V and 11 bases from J, with 13 bases in between. The DNA of the CDR3 is TGTGCCAGCAGTGAGTCCACACGGGAGCAGTACTTC. Translating gives CASSESTREQYF.

V gene TRBV10-3 combines with J gene TRBJ2-3; D is undetermined. V gave up 0 bases and J gave up 0 bases, with 7 bases separating them. This CDR3 comprises 15 residues. Germline assignment: CDR1 ENHRY and CDR2 SYGVKD. The CDR3 DNA is TGTGCCATCAGTGAGTCCACCCCAAGCACAGATACGCAGTATTTT. Translation gives CAISESTPSTDTQYF.

The V call is TRBV6-1, the J call TRBJ1-2, with D tentatively TRBD1 (5 bases). This CDR3 region has 11 residues. Germline-derived CDR1 and CDR2 are MNHNS and SASEGT. Trimming removed 7 bases from V and 7 bases from J, with 10 bases in between. The CDR3 protein is CASMVTGGYTF. The CDR3 bases are TGTGCCAGCATGGTTACAGGTGGCTACACCTTC.

The chain recombines TRBV5-1 with TRBJ1-6; tentative D call: TRBD1 (5 bases). The CDR3 extends over 16 amino acids. Germline V CDR1 and CDR2: SGHRS, YFSETQ. V shed 4 bases and J shed 0 bases, with 11 bases lying between them. The CDR3 sequence is CASSSGASSYNSPLHF. Here the CDR3 DNA reads TGCGCCAGCAGCAGCGGGGCGAGCTCCTATAATTCACCCCTCCACTTT.

This clone was recorded once. The V call is TRBV28, the J call TRBJ1-2, with TRBD1 matching over 9 bases. The CDR3 contains 15 residues. The germline V gene encodes CDR1 MDHEN and CDR2 SYDVKM. The J segment lost 8 bases and the V segment lost 2 bases, leaving 9 bases of the junction unmatched. CDR3 bases: TGTGCCAGCAGTTTAGTTTTCGGGACAGGGAGCGGCTACACCTTC. It codes for CASSLVFGTGSGYTF.